This entry concerns a single T cell receptor beta chain. This entry belongs to a study of blood T cell repertoires in COVID-19. At the level of the study: Specimens from acute and convalescent COVID-19 originated in the United States, Italy and Spain. T cells, B-cell-depleted T cells, or PBMCs provided the cDNA or gDNA that served as material.

Under the authors' procedure: How many nucleated cells were present was estimated from reference gene primer amplification. The assay was immunoSEQ multiplex PCR, and TCRdb's table has in-frame clones only and misses some. The V and J calls and the clone size are those of that table, but D and trimming were determined from the DNA. The sample consists of 65,000 to 90,000 clones, around 83% of them appearing once. Between the trimmed V and J ends, which lost 5 bases and 0 bases, there was a span of 15 bases. Germline V gene lookup returns CDR1 SGHNT and CDR2 YENEEA. The CDR3 loop spans 16 amino acids.

The sample taken for sequencing was peripheral blood. The chain employs TRBV11-3 and TRBJ2-3; D might be TRBD2 (6 bases). The receptor was isolated from a woman of 80 years or more in a cohort sampled during active or convalescent COVID-19. The CDR3 DNA sequence: TGTGCCAGCAGCCCGGGAGCCTTATCTAGCACAGATACGCAGTATTTT. Amino acid sequence: CASSPGALSSTDTQYF.